The 27 T cell receptor beta chains reported below all come from one sample, sequenced in a study of blood T cell repertoires in COVID-19. The data were produced by immunoSEQ multiplex PCR, yet TCRdb's version contains in-frame clones alone and is incomplete. The sample has more than 200,000 clones, around nine tenths seen once. The source material was PBMCs or T cells enriched from blood (not recorded which). Receptor source: a woman aged 18 to 35 who had recovered from COVID-19.

The rearrangement links TRBV4-1 to TRBJ2-7; TRBD2 might be the D (5 bases). Germline CDR1 reads MGHRA; CDR2 reads YSYEKL. V dropped 1 base and J dropped 2 bases, with 9 bases sitting between them. This CDR3 has 14 residues. CDR3 DNA: TGCGCCAGCAGCCAAGCGGACTGGACCTACGAGCAGTACTTC. Translated, it gives CASSQADWTYEQYF.

This chain's CDR3 is CASSLGTVGREQYF. In nucleotides, the CDR3 is TGTGCCAGCAGCTTAGGGACAGTTGGGCGGGAGCAGTACTTC. The genes are TRBV7-2 and TRBJ2-7; D is perhaps TRBD1 (6 bases). This CDR3 has 14 residues. Trimming removed 1 base at V and 7 bases at J, with 14 bases between. Germline CDR1 reads SGHTA; CDR2 reads FQGNSA.

In this sample, this clone turned up once. The chain is built from TRBV7-9 and TRBJ2-3, with TRBD2 matching over 9 bases. V dropped 1 base and J dropped 3; count of bases not matched to a gene: 8. This CDR3 is built from 17 residues. Germline values: CDR1 SEHNR, CDR2 FQNEAQ (reference sequence). As DNA, the CDR3 is TGTGCCAGCAGCTTAGTGGGACTAGCCTTCCGAACAGATACGCAGTATTTT. Translation: CASSLVGLAFRTDTQYF.

The chain is built from TRBV5-4 and TRBJ1-1, with D unclear. CDR3 length equals 14 residues. Germline CDR1 and CDR2: SGHNT and YYREEE (reference sequence). The V end was cut by 2 bases, the J end by 1 base, with 9 bases between. The CDR3 DNA follows: TGTGCCAGCAGCTTTCAGGCAGGGAACACTGAAGCTTTCTTT. As protein: CASSFQAGNTEAFF.

The V gene is TRBV19, the J gene TRBJ2-1; a possible D gene is TRBD2 (6 bases). The CDR3 contains 13 residues. The V end was cut by 1 base, the J end by 10 bases, with 11 bases between. The V gene's germline CDR1 is LNHDA and CDR2 SQIVND (reference sequence). CDR3 in DNA: TGTGCCAGTAGTATAGCACTAGCACGGGAGCAGTTCTTC. Protein product: CASSIALAREQFF.

V usage is TRBV9 and J usage is TRBJ1-1; weak D call: TRBD1 (5 bases). Trimming shortened V by 0 bases and J by 1 base, and 10 bases separated the two germline ends. The V gene's germline CDR1 is SGDLS and CDR2 YYNGEE. This CDR3 has 15 residues. CDR3 residues: CASSVGQGANTEAFF. The CDR3 DNA reads as TGTGCCAGCAGCGTAGGCCAGGGTGCGAACACTGAAGCTTTCTTT.

This rearrangement joins TRBV10-3 to TRBJ1-3; TRBD1 matches 8 bases. The germline gives CDR1 ENHRY, CDR2 SYGVKD. V was clipped by 5 bases and J by 7 bases; unmatched bases: 10. CDR3 size: 15 residues. The CDR3 sequence: CAISSDRELGNTIYF. DNA of the CDR3: TGTGCCATCAGTTCGGACAGGGAGCTAGGGAACACCATATATTTT.

The rearrangement links TRBV2 to TRBJ1-2; 11 bases are shared with TRBD1. CDR3 length: 14 residues. Trimming took 5 bases from V and 14 from J; bases not matched to a gene: 13. Germline assignment: CDR1 SNHLY and CDR2 FYNNEI. The CDR3 protein is CASSNWGQGGTKTF. DNA of the CDR3: TGTGCCAGCAGTAATTGGGGACAGGGGGGGACGAAGACCTTC. Complete variable domain (other parts from reference TRBV2 and TRBJ1-2): EPEVTQTPSHQVTQMGQEVILRCVPISNHLYFYWYRQILGQKVEFLVSFYNNEISEKSEIFDDQFSVERPDGSNFTLKIRSTKLEDSAMYFCASSNWGQGGTKTFGSGTRLTVV.

This rearrangement joins TRBV27 to TRBJ1-1; D is perhaps TRBD1 (6 bases). Per the germline V gene, CDR1 is MNHEY and CDR2 is SMNVEV (reference sequence). Trimming stripped 3 bases from V and 4 bases from J, with 15 bases between. The CDR3 totals 15 residues. CDR3 residues: CASSFTTGWATEAFF. The CDR3 bases are TGTGCCAGCAGTTTTACCACAGGGTGGGCCACTGAAGCTTTCTTT.

This clone was recorded once. This chain links TRBV7-8 with TRBJ2-5, with TRBD1 identical over 11 bases. CDR3 length: 14 amino acids. Germline CDR1 and CDR2: SGHVS and FQNEAQ. J was trimmed by 5 bases and V by 5 bases; bases with no gene match: 4. CDR3 bases: TGTGCCAGCAGCCCGGACAGGGGGCAGGAGACCCAGTACTTC. This translates into CASSPDRGQETQYF.

The chain links TRBV19 to TRBJ2-5; TRBD2 matches at 8 bases. V lost 4 bases, J lost 0 bases, and 13 bases stayed unmatched. The CDR3 covers 18 residues. Germline V CDR1 and CDR2: LNHDA, SQIVND (reference sequence). The CDR3 DNA reads TGTGCCAGTAGTACTACGTCCCGGTTCGGGGGGGACCAAGAGACCCAGTACTTC. Amino acids: CASSTTSRFGGDQETQYF.

V usage is TRBV5-1 and J usage is TRBJ2-7; 9 bases line up with TRBD1. Germline assignment: CDR1 SGHRS and CDR2 YFSETQ. Unmatched junction bases numbered 5, after V lost 4 bases and J lost 6 bases. This CDR3 comprises 13 residues. The CDR3 nucleotides read TGCGCCAGCAGCCTACAGGGGGCGCTCGAGCAGTACTTC. Translation: CASSLQGALEQYF.

This chain joins TRBV2 and TRBJ2-1; a possible D gene is TRBD2 (6 bases). Germline V gene data show CDR1 as SNHLY and CDR2 as FYNNEI. The germline V and J ends were trimmed by 6 bases and 4 bases, with 10 bases remaining between them. CDR3 length: 13 residues. CDR3 nucleotide sequence: TGTGCCAGCAGCACCGGGAGATACAATGAGCAGTTCTTC. Translating it yields CASSTGRYNEQFF.

The genes are TRBV7-2 and TRBJ1-5; D possibly corresponds to TRBD1 (6 bases). Trimming removed 1 base from V and 0 bases from J, with 7 bases in between. The CDR3 has 15 amino acids. Germline CDR1 SGHTA, CDR2 FQGNSA. CDR3 nucleotide sequence: TGTGCCAGCAGCTTAGGACAGGTTAGCAATCAGCCCCAGCATTTT. This gives the protein CASSLGQVSNQPQHF.

This chain links TRBV28 with TRBJ1-5; no firm D call. Germline loops: CDR1 MDHEN, CDR2 SYDVKM. With 3 bases removed from V and 0 bases from J, the gap between germline ends came to 6 bases. The CDR3 totals 14 residues. The chain's CDR3 is CASSLPYSNQPQHF. The CDR3 bases are TGTGCCAGCAGTTTGCCCTATAGCAATCAGCCCCAGCATTTT.

In its sample, this clone was seen once. V and J are TRBV9 and TRBJ1-2, with a tentative D call TRBD1 (6 bases). The CDR3 totals 16 residues. V lost 4 bases and J lost 7, with 23 bases in between. The germline V gene has CDR1 SGDLS and CDR2 YYNGEE. The CDR3 region is CASSPSGTPDVGGYTF. DNA for the CDR3: TGTGCCAGCAGCCCGAGCGGGACACCAGATGTTGGTGGCTACACCTTC.

Note on this clone: The same CDR3 also results from other DNA sequences found in this sample. The genes are TRBV6-5 and TRBJ2-6; TRBD1 might be the D (6 bases). The V and J ends lost 5 bases and 0 bases respectively, with 8 bases between them. Germline V CDR1 and CDR2: MNHEY, SVGAGI. CDR3 length equals 15 residues. CDR3 DNA sequence: TGTGCCAGCAGTCCACAGGGCTCTGGGGCCAACGTCCTGACTTTC. Its protein is CASSPQGSGANVLTF.

The J gene is TRBJ1-1, the V gene TRBV27; D is unclear. Germline assignment: CDR1 MNHEY and CDR2 SMNVEV (reference sequence). V was pared by 8 bases and J by 5 bases, with 15 bases between. The CDR3 covers 13 residues. CDR3 DNA sequence: TGTGCCAGCTCCCGCGACGGGGAAACTGAAGCTTTCTTT. This encodes CASSRDGETEAFF.

This chain joins TRBV27 and TRBJ1-2; weak D call: TRBD1 (6 bases). Germline V gene data show CDR1 as MNHEY and CDR2 as SMNVEV (reference sequence). V was trimmed by 3 bases and J by 0 bases, leaving 14 bases between them. The length of the CDR3 is 16 residues. The CDR3 here is CASSFWGPDANYGYTF. The CDR3 DNA follows: TGTGCCAGCAGTTTTTGGGGGCCCGATGCTAACTATGGCTACACCTTC.

This clone has at least ten counts. The rearrangement links TRBV6-4 to TRBJ2-2; the match to TRBD2 covers 10 bases. The germline gives CDR1 MRHNA, CDR2 SNTAGT. J gave up 6 bases and V 6 bases, and 4 bases lay outside the gene matches. The CDR3 contains 14 residues. The CDR3 sequence: CASSPSGGAGELFF. CDR3 bases: TGTGCCAGCAGCCCCAGCGGGGGGGCCGGGGAGCTGTTTTTT.

The chain employs TRBV10-1 and TRBJ2-1; TRBD2 agrees at 10 bases. The ends lost 0 bases at V and 9 bases at J; junction bases unmatched: 11. The CDR3 covers 17 residues. Germline loops: CDR1 WNHNN, CDR2 SYGVQD (reference sequence). The CDR3 coding sequence is TGCGCCAGCAGTGAGTCCCAGCTTAGCGGGAGGTTCGGTGAGCAGTTCTTC. Its protein is CASSESQLSGRFGEQFF.

The chain employs TRBV28 and TRBJ2-7; 11 bases are a match to TRBD1. CDR1 is MDHEN, CDR2 SYDVKM, per germline. V was clipped by 7 bases and J by 3 bases; unmatched bases: 11. The CDR3 runs 16 residues. The CDR3 sequence: CASIGQGARNVYEQYF. In DNA form, the CDR3 reads TGTGCCAGCATCGGACAGGGGGCGCGAAATGTCTACGAGCAGTACTTC.

The chain recombines TRBV6-5 with TRBJ1-2, with a possible D match to TRBD1 (5 bases). The CDR3 length is 11 residues. The V end was cut by 6 bases, the J end by 8 bases, with 10 bases between. CDR1 and CDR2 from the germline V gene are MNHEY and SVGAGI. The CDR3 DNA follows: TGTGCCAGCAGCTCAGGGTGGGGCTACACCTTC. This sequence encodes CASSSGWGYTF.

The chain uses TRBV27 and TRBJ2-7; tentatively, D is TRBD1 (6 bases). V shed 5 bases and J shed 3 bases, with 20 bases lying between them. The CDR3 is made up of 16 amino acids. CDR1 MNHEY and CDR2 SMNVEV come from the germline V gene (reference sequence). The CDR3 nucleotides read TGTGCCAGCAGTCAAACCTACAGGGCCACAGGCTACGAGCAGTACTTC. The encoded protein is CASSQTYRATGYEQYF.

V gene TRBV5-1 combines with J gene TRBJ2-1; D not resolved. The V end was cut by 2 bases, the J end by 8 bases, with 11 bases between. CDR1 is SGHRS and CDR2 is YFSETQ in the germline V gene. The CDR3 is 13 residues long. CDR3 in amino acids: CASSFPSSHEQFF. The CDR3 DNA follows: TGCGCCAGCAGCTTCCCGTCTTCTCATGAGCAGTTCTTC.

This chain uses TRBV15 with TRBJ2-5; 7 nucleotides match TRBD2. There are 14 residues in the CDR3. Unmatched junction bases numbered 3, after V lost 1 base and J lost 4 bases. Germline assignment: CDR1 LNHNV and CDR2 YYDKDF (reference sequence). As DNA, the CDR3 is TGTGCCACCAGCAGAGTGCGGGGGATAGAGACCCAGTACTTC. This translates into CATSRVRGIETQYF.

The V call is TRBV28, the J call TRBJ1-6; a weak D match, TRBD1 (5 bases). Germline CDR1 and CDR2: MDHEN and SYDVKM. V was clipped by 4 bases and J by 6 bases, with 16 bases between them. There are 16 residues in the CDR3. The CDR3 is CASSSGGGWSNSPLHF. The CDR3, as DNA: TGTGCCAGCAGTTCCGGGGGGGGGTGGTCTAATTCACCCCTCCACTTT.